The 26 T cell receptor beta chains presented below share a single source sample, sequenced in a study of T-cell memory formation after mild COVID-19. TCRdb ran MiXCR on the 5' RACE reads and lists one entry per CDR3 protein. The sample has 250,000 or so distinct CDR3 sequences; roughly 18% are singletons. The specimen sequenced was PBMCs or a T cell subset sorted from them (not recorded which). Every receptor here comes from a man aged 18 to 35 who had mild COVID-19 (a few samples of this study predate the infection). Cell type and time point are not known.

The V and J genes are TRBV4-2 and TRBJ2-7, with 8 positions matching TRBD2. This CDR3 region has 13 residues. The junction had 6 bases not matched to a gene; V was cut back by 8 bases and J by 3 bases. Germline CDR1 and CDR2: LGHNA and YNFKEQ. The CDR3 sequence: CASGAGDVYEQYF. CDR3 nucleotide sequence: TGTGCCAGCGGAGCGGGGGATGTCTACGAGCAGTACTTC.

The chain joins TRBV11-2 to TRBJ1-2; the D gene is possibly TRBD1 (6 bases). Germline assignment: CDR1 SGHAT and CDR2 FQNNGV. The CDR3 covers 14 residues. Trimming removed 1 base at V and 7 bases at J, with 13 bases between. CDR3 in amino acids: CASSLVPGDGGYTF. CDR3 in DNA: TGTGCCAGCAGCTTAGTCCCAGGGGATGGTGGCTACACCTTC.

There are a few counts of this clonotype. The chain is built from TRBV4-3 and TRBJ1-2; D is ambiguous. V was cut by 0 bases and J by 3 bases, with 8 bases left in between. The CDR3 covers 14 residues. The germline V gene has CDR1 LGHNA and CDR2 YSLEER. The CDR3 spells CASSQDSTHYGYTF. In DNA form, the CDR3 reads TGCGCCAGCAGCCAAGATTCCACACACTATGGCTACACCTTC.

This clonotype has a handful of counts. The chain has TRBV9 and TRBJ1-5, with D maybe TRBD1 (6 bases). The ends were cut back, 4 bases at V and 0 bases at J, with 11 bases in the middle. The germline gives CDR1 SGDLS, CDR2 YYNGEE. There are 15 residues in the CDR3. In DNA form, the CDR3 reads TGTGCCAGCAGCCCGGACAGTTTTAGCAATCAGCCCCAGCATTTT. Protein sequence: CASSPDSFSNQPQHF.

V and J are TRBV5-1 and TRBJ1-1; 7 bases match TRBD1. The CDR3 runs 14 residues. The J segment lost 4 bases and the V segment lost 4 bases, leaving 7 bases of the junction unmatched. Germline V gives CDR1 SGHRS, CDR2 YFSETQ. Here the CDR3 DNA reads TGCGCCAGCAGCCAGGGGGTCGGGCCCACTGAAGCTTTCTTT. Amino acids: CASSQGVGPTEAFF. Looking up the rest from reference TRBV5-1 and TRBJ1-1 gives the full variable domain: KAGVTQTPRYLIKTRGQQVTLSCSPISGHRSVSWYQQTPGQGLQFLFEYFSETQRNKGNFPGRFSGRQFSNSRSEMNVSTLELGDSALYLCASSQGVGPTEAFFGQGTRLTVV.

This clonotype was seen many times. The rearrangement uses TRBV6-8 and TRBJ2-5, with 10 bases that match TRBD1. The trim removed 7 bases at V and 2 bases at J, leaving 4 bases unmatched. The germline V gene encodes CDR1 MNHGY and CDR2 SAAAGT. CDR3 size: 14 residues. The CDR3 coding sequence is TGTGCCAGCACCGGACAGGGGGATCAAGAGACCCAGTACTTC. Its protein product is CASTGQGDQETQYF.

This chain uses TRBV7-8 with TRBJ2-1, with D possibly being TRBD2 (5 bases). Germline loops: CDR1 SGHVS, CDR2 FQNEAQ. The CDR3 consists of 16 residues. V lost 5 bases to trimming and J lost 3 bases, with 17 bases between them. The CDR3 DNA is TGTGCCAGCAGCGTCTTAGGCGGGCCTCTCTACAATGAGCAGTTCTTC. This codes for CASSVLGGPLYNEQFF. The full variable domain, completed using reference TRBV7-8 and TRBJ2-1, is GAGVSQSPRYKVAKRGQDVALRCDPISGHVSLFWYQQALGQGPEFLTYFQNEAQLDKSGLPSDRFFAERPEGSVSTLKIQRTQQEDSAVYLCASSVLGGPLYNEQFFGPGTRLTVL.

In its sample, this clonotype was seen a few times. This chain links TRBV4-1 with TRBJ2-1; perhaps TRBD1 as D (5 bases). With 0 bases removed from V and 8 bases from J, the gap between germline ends came to 14 bases. Germline CDR1 and CDR2: MGHRA and YSYEKL. The length of the CDR3 is 15 residues. The CDR3 region has the DNA TGCGCCAGCAGCCAAGAAAATCAGGGCGTGGATGAGCAGTTCTTC. Translated, it gives CASSQENQGVDEQFF.

The chain links TRBV20-1 to TRBJ1-2, with 8 positions matching TRBD1. Per the germline V gene, CDR1 is DFQATT and CDR2 is SNEGSKA (reference sequence). This CDR3 is 14 amino acids long. V shed 0 bases, J shed 7 bases, and the junction held 7 bases outside the gene matches. In DNA, the CDR3 is TGCAGTGCTAGAGATAGCCAGGGGGCGGGTGGCTACACCTTC. It translates to CSARDSQGAGGYTF.

This clonotype showed up just a few times. The chain carries TRBV6-1 and TRBJ2-7; D possibly corresponds to TRBD1 (5 bases). The V gene lost 6 bases and the J gene lost 3 bases, with 18 bases spanning the gap. The CDR3 contains 15 residues. Germline CDR1 reads MNHNS; CDR2 reads SASEGT. The CDR3 DNA is TGTGCCAGCAGGGCAGGGCCCCGCTTAAACTACGAGCAGTACGTC. Amino acid sequence: CASRAGPRLNYEQYV.

The chain couples TRBV9 to TRBJ2-6, with D perhaps assigned TRBD1 or TRBD2 (5 bases each). CDR1 and CDR2 (germline): SGDLS, YYNGEE. CDR3 length equals 17 residues. The V gene lost 3 bases and the J gene lost 6 bases, with 19 bases spanning the gap. This CDR3 reads CASSGRERGLLANVLTF. The CDR3, as DNA: TGTGCCAGCAGCGGCCGGGAACGGGGCCTCTTGGCCAACGTCCTGACTTTC. Filled out from reference TRBV9 and TRBJ2-6, the complete variable domain reads DSGVTQTPKHLITATGQRVTLRCSPRSGDLSVYWYQQSLDQGLQFLIQYYNGEERAKGNILERFSAQQFPDLHSELNLSSLELGDSALYFCASSGRERGLLANVLTFGAGSRLTVL.

This clonotype showed up just a few times. This sequence joins TRBV5-1 and TRBJ2-3; 10 bases line up with TRBD2. Germline-derived CDR1 and CDR2 are SGHRS and YFSETQ. V dropped 1 base and J dropped 2; count of bases not matched to a gene: 4. The CDR3 extends over 16 amino acids. In DNA, the CDR3 is TGCGCCAGCAGCTTGAGGAGCGGGGGGGACACAGATACGCAGTATTTT. Translated, it gives CASSLRSGGDTDTQYF.

A few counts support this clonotype. The rearrangement links TRBV4-1 to TRBJ2-5; D is possibly TRBD2 (6 bases). Trimming removed 4 bases from V and 2 bases from J, with 14 bases in between. The CDR3 sequence is 15 residues long. Per germline, CDR1 MGHRA and CDR2 YSYEKL. The CDR3 DNA sequence: TGCGCCAGCAGCCGGGGGGTGAGCGGACAAGAGACCCAGTACTTC. Translated, it gives CASSRGVSGQETQYF.

This rearrangement joins TRBV29-1 to TRBJ1-2, with 9 nucleotides matching TRBD1. After removal of 1 base from V and 8 bases from J, the junction contained 8 bases not matched to a gene. CDR3 size: 14 residues. Germline CDR1 reads SQVTM; CDR2 reads ANQGSEA. CDR3 in amino acids: CSVEAWTGVAGYTF. CDR3 nucleotide sequence: TGCAGCGTTGAAGCTTGGACAGGGGTGGCAGGCTACACCTTC.

This clonotype was seen a handful of times. The chain joins TRBV5-4 to TRBJ2-1; 7 bases map to TRBD2. Germline-derived CDR1 and CDR2 are SGHNT and YYREEE (reference sequence). V lost 7 bases and J lost 10; bases outside the gene matches: 2. This CDR3 spans 10 amino acids. The CDR3 is CASGGVEQFF. The CDR3 DNA reads as TGTGCCAGCGGGGGGGTAGAGCAGTTCTTC.

The chain links TRBV3-1 to TRBJ2-7, with TRBD2 matching over 9 bases. With V trimmed by 6 bases and J by 3 bases, 12 bases remained unmatched. Germline-derived CDR1 and CDR2 are LGHDT and YNNKEL (reference sequence). This CDR3 is 16 amino acids long. DNA of the CDR3: TGTGCCAGCAGTCCAAGGCGGGGGGGCAGTAGCTACGAGCAGTACTTC. It yields the protein CASSPRRGGSSYEQYF.

The V call is TRBV6-5, the J call TRBJ2-7; D possibly matches TRBD1 or TRBD2 (6 bases each). The V end lost 6 bases, the J end lost 2 bases, and 14 bases lay between the germline ends. Germline values: CDR1 MNHEY, CDR2 SVGAGI. The CDR3 loop spans 14 amino acids. The DNA for the CDR3 is TGTGCCAGCAGGAAGGCCGGGGGCACCTACGAGCAGTACGTC. Translated: CASRKAGGTYEQYV.

V and J are TRBV28 and TRBJ2-7, with D tentatively TRBD1 or TRBD2 (5 bases each). CDR1 is MDHEN and CDR2 is SYDVKM in the germline V gene. V gave up 2 bases and J gave up 4 bases, with 12 bases separating them. There are 14 residues in the CDR3. CDR3 coding DNA: TGTGCCAGCAGTTTAGCCACAGGAGGTTACGAGCAGTACGTC. This encodes CASSLATGGYEQYV.

This clonotype was seen a handful of times. The chain links TRBV7-2 to TRBJ2-5, with D possibly matching TRBD1 (5 bases). V shed 2 bases and J shed 1 base, with 11 bases lying between them. The germline gives CDR1 SGHTA, CDR2 FQGNSA. CDR3 length: 15 residues. This CDR3 reads CASSLNFDSQETQYF. The CDR3 region has the DNA TGTGCCAGCAGCTTAAATTTCGACAGCCAAGAGACCCAGTACTTC. Based on the CDR3 plus reference TRBV7-2 and TRBJ2-5, the full variable domain is GAGVSQSPSNKVTEKGKDVELRCDPISGHTALYWYRQSLGQGLEFLIYFQGNSAPDKSGLPSDRFSAERTGGSVSTLTIQRTQQEDSAVYLCASSLNFDSQETQYFGPGTRLLVL.

This chain links TRBV29-1 with TRBJ1-1; maybe TRBD1 (5 bases). Germline assignment: CDR1 SQVTM and CDR2 ANQGSEA. The V gene lost 4 bases and the J gene lost 1 base, with 13 bases spanning the gap. There are 14 residues in the CDR3. This CDR3 reads CSVVSPGTNTEAFF. In DNA, the CDR3 is TGCAGCGTTGTTAGCCCTGGGACGAACACTGAAGCTTTCTTT.

The gene calls are TRBV6-2 or TRBV6-3 and TRBJ1-2; no firm D call. Germline CDR1 reads MNHEY; CDR2 reads SVGEGT. The CDR3 loop spans 12 amino acids. Trimming took 8 bases from V and 3 from J, leaving 10 bases between them. The CDR3 DNA follows: TGTGCCAGCGGTGAAAGGGACTATGGCTACACCTTC. Amino acids: CASGERDYGYTF.

This clonotype was seen only a few times. The chain couples TRBV12-3 or TRBV12-4 to TRBJ1-4; TRBD1 agrees at 7 bases. V dropped 6 bases and J dropped 4; count of bases not matched to a gene: 11. There are 16 residues in the CDR3. CDR3 DNA sequence: TGTGCCAGCAGATACCGGGAAGGGGGCCTTAATGAAAAACTGTTTTTT. Encoded protein: CASRYREGGLNEKLFF.

This clonotype was recorded a few times. A junction end diverges from the germline sequence, so it may reflect a read error. The rearrangement uses TRBV7-7 and TRBJ2-5, with 8 bases identical to TRBD1. The germline V gene has CDR1 SSHAT and CDR2 FNYEAQ (reference sequence). This CDR3 is built from 16 residues. The DNA of the CDR3 is TGTGCTAGCAGCCCAAACGCCGCAGGGGGCGTAGAGACCCAGTACTTC. Its protein product is CASSPNAAGGVETQYF.

The chain combines TRBV7-2 with TRBJ2-5; TRBD1 matches 9 bases. Germline V gene lookup returns CDR1 SGHTA and CDR2 FQGNSA. The length of the CDR3 is 15 residues. V lost 4 bases, J lost 5 bases, and 8 bases stayed unmatched. The CDR3 DNA is TGTGCCAGCAGCTCTTGGACAGGGGTCGGGGAGACCCAGTACTTC. Translated: CASSSWTGVGETQYF.

This clonotype was recorded a few times. This sequence joins TRBV5-1 and TRBJ2-3; D is possibly TRBD2 (6 bases). From germline, CDR1 is SGHRS and CDR2 YFSETQ. The CDR3 covers 17 residues. Trimming removed 0 bases at V and 2 bases at J, with 16 bases between. This chain's CDR3 is CASSLAVGGATTDTQYF. The CDR3 DNA follows: TGCGCCAGCAGCTTGGCCGTGGGGGGAGCTACCACAGATACGCAGTATTTT. The full variable domain, rest sourced from reference TRBV5-1 and TRBJ2-3, is KAGVTQTPRYLIKTRGQQVTLSCSPISGHRSVSWYQQTPGQGLQFLFEYFSETQRNKGNFPGRFSGRQFSNSRSEMNVSTLELGDSALYLCASSLAVGGATTDTQYFGPGTRLTVL.

This clonotype was observed at least ten times. This chain joins TRBV20-1 and TRBJ2-1; 9 nucleotides line up with TRBD2. The CDR3 totals 15 residues. Germline CDR1 reads DFQATT; CDR2 reads SNEGSKA (reference sequence). J was trimmed by 5 bases and V by 5 bases; bases with no gene match: 10. For the CDR3, the DNA is TGCAGTGCTGGCGGGGCGGGGGGGACCCACAATGAGCAGTTCTTC. Protein sequence: CSAGGAGGTHNEQFF.